The rows below give T cell receptor beta chains drawn from one sample of a study of beta chain features in type 1 diabetes. Clones were read by immunoSEQ multiplex PCR, and TCRdb kept only the in-frame ones, dropping some. Seen here are some 250,000 clones, about 14% observed once, and the top ten hold 0.019%. Sequences were obtained from naive CD4+ T cells from blood. The receptors stem from a man between 25 and 39 years old with type 1 diabetes. Each CDR3 is given with its conserved first and last residue. The D gene is left open where the match is weak. Some rows have no size entry. The others give once, few or many, or a class for an expanded clone.

D gene	V gene	J gene	clone size	CDR3 protein	CDR3 DNA
NA	TRBV5-4	TRBJ1-1	NA	CASSSPLGGDAEAFF	TGTGCCAGCAGCTCCCCGTTGGGGGGGGACGCTGAAGCTTTCTTT
TRBD2	TRBV11-2	TRBJ2-3	NA	CASSRGVAGRTDTQYF	TGTGCCAGCAGCCGCGGGGTAGCGGGCCGCACAGATACGCAGTATTTT
TRBD1	TRBV7-9	TRBJ1-2	NA	CASSYQGAADGYTF	TGTGCCAGCAGCTATCAGGGGGCGGCGGATGGCTACACCTTC
TRBD1	TRBV15	TRBJ2-7	NA	CATSSRAGQGAYEQYF	TGTGCCACCAGCAGCCGTGCGGGACAGGGGGCCTACGAGCAGTACTTC
NA	TRBV6-1	TRBJ1-2	NA	CASSEDAGGNGYTF	TGTGCCAGCAGTGAAGACGCGGGAGGGAACGGCTACACCTTC
TRBD1	TRBV25-1	TRBJ2-1	few	CASSGSGTGANEQFF	TGTGCCAGCAGTGGTTCCGGGACAGGGGCCAATGAGCAGTTCTTC
TRBD1	TRBV30	TRBJ2-5	few	CAWSGTGEETQYF	TGTGCCTGGTCCGGGACAGGAGAAGAGACCCAGTACTTC
TRBD2	TRBV2	TRBJ2-5	NA	CASSVLAGSVETQYF	TGTGCCAGCAGCGTACTAGCGGGGTCTGTGGAGACCCAGTACTTC
TRBD1	TRBV4-1	TRBJ2-1	NA	CASSQELGQGAVQFF	TGCGCCAGCAGCCAAGAGTTGGGACAGGGTGCGGTACAGTTCTTC
TRBD2	TRBV7-9	TRBJ2-3	few	CASRRLAVSTDTQYF	TGTGCCAGCCGCCGACTAGCGGTTAGCACAGATACGCAGTATTTT
NA	TRBV11-2	TRBJ2-5	few	CASSLEPASGSETQYF	TGTGCCAGCAGCTTAGAACCGGCGTCGGGGAGTGAGACCCAGTACTTC
NA	TRBV9	TRBJ2-3	NA	CASSPGLDELADTQYF	TGTGCCAGCAGCCCGGGACTGGATGAGTTGGCAGATACGCAGTATTTT
TRBD1	TRBV5-1	TRBJ1-5	few	CASSLEAGGGQPQHF	TGCGCCAGCAGCTTGGAGGCAGGGGGCGGTCAGCCCCAGCATTTT
TRBD2	TRBV14	TRBJ2-1	NA	CASSPPGLAAWGEQFF	TGTGCCAGCAGCCCTCCGGGACTAGCGGCCTGGGGGGAGCAGTTCTTC
NA	TRBV7-9	TRBJ2-3	NA	CASSAPHRADTQYF	TGTGCCAGCAGCGCACCTCACAGGGCAGATACGCAGTATTTT
TRBD2	TRBV19	TRBJ2-7	few	CASRAAGGTTYEQYF	TGTGCCAGTAGAGCCGCGGGAGGCACAACCTACGAGCAGTACTTC
NA	TRBV13	TRBJ2-7	NA	CASSFQRPRGEQYF	TGTGCCAGCAGCTTTCAGCGGCCCAGGGGCGAGCAGTACTTC
NA	TRBV7-9	TRBJ2-3	few	CASSFPTASTDTQYF	TGTGCCAGCAGCTTCCCGACTGCTAGCACAGATACGCAGTATTTT
TRBD1	TRBV5-1	TRBJ2-7	few	CASSLASGGYEQYF	TGCGCCAGCAGCTTGGCCTCAGGGGGCTACGAGCAGTACTTC
NA	TRBV5-1	TRBJ2-3	NA	CASSFRGPTDTQYF	TGCGCCAGCAGCTTCAGGGGACCGACAGATACGCAGTATTTT
TRBD1	TRBV29-1	TRBJ1-2	NA	CSVEDPRQGVGYTF	TGCAGCGTTGAAGATCCTAGACAGGGTGTCGGCTACACCTTC
NA	TRBV4-1	TRBJ2-3	few	CASSKGEGGNTDTQYF	TGCGCCAGCAGCAAGGGGGAGGGCGGCAACACAGATACGCAGTATTTT
TRBD2	TRBV30	TRBJ2-5	few	CAWTDKELAKETQYF	TGTGCCTGGACGGATAAGGAACTAGCGAAGGAGACCCAGTACTTC
TRBD1	TRBV18	TRBJ1-1	few	CASSPRTGGNEAFF	TGTGCCAGCTCACCACGGACAGGGGGCAATGAAGCTTTCTTT
NA	TRBV7-9	TRBJ2-3	few	CAGGTSTDTQYF	TGTGCCGGGGGCACTAGCACAGATACGCAGTATTTT
NA	TRBV19	TRBJ1-5	NA	CASSIESTNQPQHF	TGTGCCAGTAGTATAGAGTCAACTAATCAGCCCCAGCATTTT
NA	TRBV5-6	TRBJ1-6	NA	CASSSIRDTYSPLHF	TGTGCCAGCAGCTCGATCCGGGACACGTATTCACCCCTCCACTTT
NA	TRBV6-6	TRBJ2-7	NA	CASSYSALYEQYF	TGTGCCAGCAGTTACAGCGCCCTCTATGAGCAGTACTTC
NA	TRBV23-1	TRBJ1-3	few	CASSQGLKNTIYF	TGCGCCAGCAGTCAAGGGCTAAAAAACACCATATATTTT